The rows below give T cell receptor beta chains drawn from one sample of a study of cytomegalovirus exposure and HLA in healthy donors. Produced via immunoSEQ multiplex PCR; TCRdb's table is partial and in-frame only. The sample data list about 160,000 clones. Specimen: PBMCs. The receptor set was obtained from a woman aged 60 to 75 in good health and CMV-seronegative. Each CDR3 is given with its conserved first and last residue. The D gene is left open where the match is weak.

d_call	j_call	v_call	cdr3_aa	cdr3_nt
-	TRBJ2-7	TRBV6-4	CASRETRPGIRLYEEYF	TGTGCCAGCAGAGAAACCCGACCCGGGATACGGTTATACGAGGAGTACTTC
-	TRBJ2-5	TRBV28	CASSPPPGLKETQYF	TGTGCCAGCAGTCCTCCCCCGGGACTCAAAGAGACCCAGTACTTC
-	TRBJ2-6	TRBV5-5	CASSLIQGGANVLTF	TGTGCCAGCAGCTTGATTCAGGGCGGGGCCAACGTCCTGACTTTC
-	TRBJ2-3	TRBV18	CASSPAGTDTQYF	TGTGCCAGCTCACCAGCGGGCACAGATACGCAGTATTTT
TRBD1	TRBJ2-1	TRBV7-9	CASSLGQGVSHEQFF	TGTGCCAGCAGCCTGGGACAGGGGGTCTCTCATGAGCAGTTCTTC
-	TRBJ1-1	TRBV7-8	CASSPFPGQTNTEAFF	TGTGCCAGCAGCCCCTTTCCAGGACAGACGAACACTGAAGCTTTCTTT
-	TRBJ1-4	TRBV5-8	CASSRRVGDNEKLFF	TGTGCCAGCAGTCGACGAGTCGGAGATAATGAAAAACTGTTTTTT
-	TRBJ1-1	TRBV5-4	CASSFRSNEAFF	TGTGCCAGCAGCTTTAGGAGTAATGAAGCTTTCTTT
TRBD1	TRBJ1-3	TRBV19	CASSQGTGVTFSGNAIYF	TGTGCCAGTAGTCAAGGGACAGGGGTAACTTTCTCTGGAAACGCCATATATTTT
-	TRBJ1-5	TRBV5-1	CASSLGQDSNQPQHF	TGCGCCAGCAGCTTGGGGCAAGATAGCAATCAGCCCCAGCATTTT
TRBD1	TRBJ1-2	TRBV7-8	CASSPGTGGYYGYTF	TGTGCCAGCAGCCCCGGGACAGGGGGCTACTATGGCTACACCTTC
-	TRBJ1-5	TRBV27	CASSLEGSNQPQHF	TGTGCCAGCAGTTTAGAGGGAAGCAATCAGCCCCAGCATTTT
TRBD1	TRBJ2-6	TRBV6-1	CASSAATGGDGANVLTF	TGTGCCAGCAGTGCTGCCACAGGGGGCGACGGGGCCAACGTCCTGACTTTC
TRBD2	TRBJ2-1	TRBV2	CASKLAGVNEQFF	TGTGCCAGCAAACTAGCGGGAGTGAATGAGCAGTTCTTC
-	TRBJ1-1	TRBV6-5	CASSYRQASEAFF	TGTGCCAGCAGTTATCGACAGGCATCTGAAGCTTTCTTT
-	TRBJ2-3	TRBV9	CASSSQGTDTQYF	TGTGCCAGCAGCTCCCAGGGCACAGATACGCAGTATTTT
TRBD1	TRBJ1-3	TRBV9	CASSVDGQGARSGNTIYF	TGTGCCAGCAGCGTAGACGGACAGGGGGCCCGCTCTGGAAACACCATATATTTT
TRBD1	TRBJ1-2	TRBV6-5	CASTRDRGNYGYTF	TGTGCCAGCACAAGGGACAGGGGAAACTATGGCTACACCTTC
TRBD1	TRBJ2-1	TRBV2	CASSDGDRTYNEQFF	TGTGCCAGCAGTGATGGGGACAGGACTTACAATGAGCAGTTCTTC
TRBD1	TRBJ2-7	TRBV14	CASSQAGTGSHEQYF	TGTGCCAGCAGCCAGGCCGGGACAGGGTCTCACGAGCAGTACTTC
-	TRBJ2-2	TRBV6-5	CASSIDRTYTGELFF	TGTGCCAGCAGCATTGACAGGACATACACCGGGGAGCTGTTTTTT
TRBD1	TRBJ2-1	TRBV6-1	CASSEIQGDREQFF	TGTGCCAGCAGTGAAATACAGGGGGATCGTGAGCAGTTCTTC
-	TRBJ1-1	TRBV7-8	CATRGRGNTEAFF	TGTGCCACCCGGGGAAGAGGGAACACTGAAGCTTTCTTT
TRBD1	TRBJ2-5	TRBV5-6	CASSLVGGQGETQYF	TGTGCCAGCAGCTTAGTCGGTGGACAGGGTGAGACCCAGTACTTC
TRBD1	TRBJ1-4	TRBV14	CASSQDGGRGPEKLFF	TGTGCCAGCAGCCAAGACGGCGGCAGGGGGCCTGAAAAACTGTTTTTT
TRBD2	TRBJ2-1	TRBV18	CASSPLGSSGASYNEQFF	TGTGCCAGCTCACCCCTCGGGAGTAGCGGGGCCTCCTACAATGAGCAGTTCTTC
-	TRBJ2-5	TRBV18	CASSPASGETQYF	TGTGCCAGCTCACCAGCATCGGGGGAGACCCAGTACTTC
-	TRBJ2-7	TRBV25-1	CASSRPEGGTYEQYF	TGTGCCAGCAGTCGTCCCGAGGGGGGGACCTACGAGCAGTACTTC
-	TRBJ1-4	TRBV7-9	CASSSRGETNEKLFF	TGTGCCAGCAGCTCTCGGGGGGAAACTAATGAAAAACTGTTTTTT
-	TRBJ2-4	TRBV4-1	CASSQDEGNIQYF	TGCGCCAGCAGCCAAGACGAGGGAAACATTCAGTACTTC
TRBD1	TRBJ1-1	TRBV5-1	CASSLQGALNTEAFF	TGCGCCAGCAGCTTACAGGGGGCGTTGAACACTGAAGCTTTCTTT
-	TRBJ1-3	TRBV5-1	CASSLSPSSGNTIYF	TGCGCCAGCAGCTTATCCCCCAGCTCTGGAAACACCATATATTTT
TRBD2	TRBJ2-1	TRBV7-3	CASSLTGGDYNEQFF	TGTGCCAGCAGCTTAACGGGGGGGGACTACAATGAGCAGTTCTTC
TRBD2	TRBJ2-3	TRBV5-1	CASKKTSGTDTQYF	TGCGCCAGCAAGAAAACTAGCGGGACAGATACGCAGTATTTT
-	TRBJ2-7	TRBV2	CASGARPYEQYF	TGTGCCAGCGGAGCTAGGCCCTACGAGCAGTACTTC
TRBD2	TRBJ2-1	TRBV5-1	CASSRLAAGESSYNEQFF	TGCGCCAGCAGTCGACTAGCGGCGGGAGAGAGCTCCTACAATGAGCAGTTCTTC
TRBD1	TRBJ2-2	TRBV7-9	CASSSRRDRSGELFF	TGTGCCAGCAGCTCCCGCCGGGACAGAAGCGGGGAGCTGTTTTTT
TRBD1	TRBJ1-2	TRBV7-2	CASSSARDRDDYTF	TGTGCCAGCAGCTCCGCCCGGGACAGGGACGACTACACCTTC
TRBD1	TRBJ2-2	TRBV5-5	CASSFLGQVIGELFF	TGTGCCAGCAGCTTCTTGGGACAGGTCATCGGGGAGCTGTTTTTT
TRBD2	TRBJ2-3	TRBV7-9	CASSRSGRGTDTQYF	TGTGCCAGCAGCCGGAGCGGGAGGGGTACAGATACGCAGTATTTT
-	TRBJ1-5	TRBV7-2	CASSLEGWTEDQPQHF	TGTGCCAGCAGCTTAGAGGGGTGGACAGAGGATCAGCCCCAGCATTTT
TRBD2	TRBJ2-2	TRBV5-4	CASRPGTSGMNTGELFF	TGTGCCAGCAGACCAGGGACTAGCGGGATGAACACCGGGGAGCTGTTTTTT
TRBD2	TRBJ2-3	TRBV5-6	CASSSYSGRAADTQYF	TGTGCCAGCAGCTCCTATAGCGGGAGGGCCGCAGATACGCAGTATTTT
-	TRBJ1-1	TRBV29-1	CSVVRRNTEAFF	TGCAGCGTTGTCCGGAGGAACACTGAAGCTTTCTTT
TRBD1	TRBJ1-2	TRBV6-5	CASSYRQGSGYTF	TGTGCCAGCAGTTACCGACAGGGCTCTGGCTACACCTTC
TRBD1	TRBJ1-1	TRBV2	CASRGQGAAEAFF	TGTGCCAGCCGAGGACAGGGGGCGGCTGAAGCTTTCTTT
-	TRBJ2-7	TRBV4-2	CASSLGLASYEQYF	TGTGCCAGCAGCCTCGGCTTAGCCTCCTACGAGCAGTACTTC